One sample yielded the 30 T cell receptor beta chains listed below, sequenced in a study of regulatory T cells in long-lasting Graves disease. Sequencing libraries for TCR beta were prepared with iRepertoire HTBI primers and Arm-PCR of CDR3 regions. One entry per CDR3 protein results from TCRdb running MiXCR on the multiplex PCR reads. Seen here are roughly 610,000 distinct CDR3 sequences, less than 20% observed once, and the top ten hold 18%. The time point denotes: newly diagnosed GD, antithyroid drugs for less than 3 months. RNA extracted from PBMCs served as the sequencing template. This sample was also put to use in a study of T cells in Graves' hyperthyroidism and ophthalmopathy.

The material was peripheral blood mononuclear cells (PBMCs), obtained at new diagnosis, from a patient treated with antithyroid drugs. The receptors here all came from a woman aged 25 to 39 with Graves disease.

This clonotype was recorded a few times. J is TRBJ2-1 and V is TRBV5-1, with TRBD2 matching over 10 bases. Unmatched junction bases numbered 7, after V lost 5 bases and J lost 5 bases. CDR3 length: 15 residues. The V gene's germline CDR1 is SGHRS and CDR2 YFSETQ. CDR3 nucleotides: TGCGCCAGCAGTTCGACTAGCGGGTCAGACAATGAGCAGTTCTTC. Protein: CASSSTSGSDNEQFF. Drawing the rest from reference TRBV5-1 and TRBJ2-1, the complete variable domain is KAGVTQTPRYLIKTRGQQVTLSCSPISGHRSVSWYQQTPGQGLQFLFEYFSETQRNKGNFPGRFSGRQFSNSRSEMNVSTLELGDSALYLCASSSTSGSDNEQFFGPGTRLTVL.

The chain combines TRBV3-1 with TRBJ2-5; D possibly matches TRBD1 or TRBD2 (5 bases each). V was pared by 2 bases and J by 4 bases, with 11 bases between. The CDR3 extends over 14 amino acids. The V gene's germline CDR1 is LGHDT and CDR2 YNNKEL (reference sequence). The DNA for the CDR3 is TGTGCCAGCAGCCAAAAGATTGGGGGAGAGACCCAGTACTTC. Residues: CASSQKIGGETQYF.

This clonotype came up once. A much larger clone sits a single nucleotide away, making a read error possible. In DNA form, the CDR3 reads TGTGCCAGCAGATGGGGGGGGGAGAGGGGCTACACCTTC. Amino acid sequence: CASRWGGERGYTF. The V and J genes are TRBV28 and TRBJ1-2, with D possibly matching TRBD1 (5 bases). Germline values: CDR1 MDHEN, CDR2 SYDVKM. This CDR3 is 13 amino acids long. The V gene lost 6 bases and the J gene lost 8 bases, with 16 bases spanning the gap.

This clonotype was seen only a few times. The chain couples TRBV11-2 to TRBJ2-5, with D uncertain. Trimming left V 4 bases short and J 4 bases short, with 16 bases between. The germline V gene has CDR1 SGHAT and CDR2 FQNNGV. The CDR3 loop spans 15 amino acids. The CDR3 reads CASSSTSALPETQYF. CDR3 in DNA: TGTGCCAGCAGCTCTACCTCGGCGCTTCCAGAGACCCAGTACTTC.

This clonotype has ten or more counts. This CDR3 is CASSLLTGQTEAFF. In DNA form, the CDR3 reads TGTGCCAGCAGTTTATTGACGGGGCAAACTGAAGCTTTCTTT. This chain uses TRBV28 with TRBJ1-1; weak D call: TRBD1 (5 bases). Trimming pared 1 base from V and 5 bases from J, leaving 11 bases between. Germline CDR1 reads MDHEN; CDR2 reads SYDVKM. This CDR3 has 14 amino acids.

This clonotype was seen many times. The chain carries TRBV27 and TRBJ2-1; TRBD1 aligns across 9 bases. Per the germline V gene, CDR1 is MNHEY and CDR2 is SMNVEV (reference sequence). CDR3 length equals 15 residues. The V segment lost 6 bases and the J segment 4 bases; nucleotides outside the gene matches: 7. The CDR3 sequence: CASRGTGQGYNEQFF. The CDR3 bases are TGTGCCAGCAGAGGGACGGGACAGGGATACAATGAGCAGTTCTTC.

Ten or more counts support this clonotype. This chain uses TRBV28 with TRBJ2-7, with TRBD1 matching 11 bases. In germline, CDR1 is MDHEN, CDR2 SYDVKM. V lost 7 bases to trimming and J lost 6 bases; unmatched junction nucleotides: 8. CDR3 length: 14 residues. The CDR3 DNA reads as TGTGCCAGCAACCCCTGGACAGGGGGCAGCGAGCAGTACTTC. It is translated as CASNPWTGGSEQYF.

This clonotype came up many times. This chain connects TRBV7-9 to TRBJ2-1, with 9 bases identical to TRBD2. Germline CDR1 is SEHNR and CDR2 is FQNEAQ (reference sequence). The V and J ends lost 5 bases and 12 bases, in that order; junction bases with no gene match: 11. This CDR3 has 14 amino acids. The CDR3 loop is CASSQVAGESGQFF. DNA of the CDR3: TGTGCCAGCAGCCAAGTAGCGGGAGAATCGGGGCAGTTCTTC.

At least ten counts were recorded for this clonotype. The rearrangement joins TRBV20-1 to TRBJ1-1; D is possibly TRBD1 (5 bases). The V gene's germline CDR1 is DFQATT and CDR2 SNEGSKA (reference sequence). V was trimmed by 0 bases and J by 4 bases, leaving 18 bases between them. The CDR3 is 16 amino acids. The CDR3 sequence is CSARDYQGRSGTEAFF. CDR3 coding DNA: TGCAGTGCTAGAGATTATCAGGGACGAAGTGGCACTGAAGCTTTCTTT.

The chain couples TRBV19 to TRBJ2-1; 10 bases fit TRBD2. The length of the CDR3 is 18 residues. From germline, CDR1 is LNHDA and CDR2 SQIVND (reference sequence). Unmatched junction bases numbered 11, after V lost 6 bases and J lost 0 bases. CDR3 DNA: TGTGCCAGTAGCGACGAGGGACTAGCGTCGAGCTCCTACAATGAGCAGTTCTTC. It translates to CASSDEGLASSSYNEQFF.

The rearrangement uses TRBV5-1 and TRBJ2-7; D not resolved. Trimming cost V 0 bases and J 0 bases, with 10 bases left between them. CDR1 is SGHRS, CDR2 YFSETQ, per germline. This CDR3 spans 15 amino acids. The CDR3 loop reads CASSLAEGGSYEQYF. Here the CDR3 DNA reads TGCGCCAGCAGCTTGGCGGAAGGTGGCTCCTACGAGCAGTACTTC.

This clonotype was detected only a few times. The J gene is TRBJ2-7, the V gene TRBV10-2, with a possible D match to TRBD2 (5 bases). V lost 8 bases to trimming and J lost 7 bases, with 15 bases between them. This CDR3 is 12 amino acids long. CDR1 and CDR2 from the germline V gene are WSHSY and SAAADI. The CDR3 reads CASASPTREQYF. CDR3 DNA sequence: TGCGCCAGCGCTAGCCCGACGAGAGAGCAGTACTTC.

There are many counts of this clonotype. The chain recombines TRBV27 with TRBJ1-2; 9 positions agree with TRBD1. This CDR3 is built from 16 residues. J was trimmed by 1 base and V by 6 bases; bases with no gene match: 9. Germline CDR1 is MNHEY and CDR2 is SMNVEV (reference sequence). DNA for the CDR3: TGTGCCAGCAGCCGCACAGGGGGCGCTTTTAACTATGGCTACACCTTC. Its translation is CASSRTGGAFNYGYTF.

This clonotype was counted at least ten times. V and J are TRBV7-9 and TRBJ1-1, with D perhaps matching TRBD1 (5 bases). CDR3 size: 14 residues. Germline values: CDR1 SEHNR, CDR2 FQNEAQ (reference sequence). V was pared by 5 bases and J by 0 bases, with 10 bases between. As DNA, the CDR3 is TGTGCCAGCAGCGACAGTCACATGAACACTGAAGCTTTCTTT. The encoded protein is CASSDSHMNTEAFF.

This clonotype was seen many times. The chain carries TRBV2 and TRBJ2-4; a weak D match, TRBD1 (6 bases). The V and J ends lost 6 bases and 6 bases respectively, with 9 bases between them. Germline CDR1 is SNHLY and CDR2 is FYNNEI. This CDR3 region has 12 residues. The CDR3 loop is CASSSTGNIQYF. The CDR3 DNA reads as TGTGCCAGCAGCTCGACAGGAAACATTCAGTACTTC.

Turning to this clonotype: This clone may be a read error of a much larger clone one base away. This chain uses TRBV6-1 with TRBJ1-2; D may be TRBD1 (5 bases). Trimming took 5 bases from V and 6 from J, leaving 19 bases between them. Germline CDR1 is MNHNS and CDR2 is SASEGT. The CDR3 contains 15 residues. The CDR3 is CASSNPRGKADGYTF. The CDR3, as DNA: TGTGCCAGCAGTAACCCAAGGGGCAAAGCAGATGGCTACACCTTC.

This clonotype was counted at least ten times. The chain carries TRBV6-2 or TRBV6-3 and TRBJ2-3; D uncertain. This CDR3 comprises 16 residues. V lost 5 bases and J lost 4, with 19 bases in between. Per the germline V gene, CDR1 is MNHEY and CDR2 is SVGEGT. CDR3 sequence: CASSEGPALGADTQYF. The CDR3 nucleotides are TGTGCCAGCAGTGAAGGCCCAGCCCTTGGGGCAGATACGCAGTATTTT.

This clonotype was counted ten times or more. V usage is TRBV3-1 and J usage is TRBJ1-1, with TRBD1 as a possible D gene (6 bases). V was shortened by 4 bases and J by 5 bases, with 26 bases between the two germline ends. This CDR3 is 18 amino acids long. Germline CDR1 LGHDT, CDR2 YNNKEL (reference sequence). The CDR3 spells CASSRLSGVWGARTEAFF. CDR3 sequence (DNA): TGTGCCAGCAGCCGACTATCAGGGGTCTGGGGGGCGAGGACTGAAGCTTTCTTT. Drawing the rest from reference TRBV3-1 and TRBJ1-1, the complete variable domain is DTAVSQTPKYLVTQMGNDKSIKCEQNLGHDTMYWYKQDSKKFLKIMFSYNNKELIINETVPNRFSPKSPDKAHLNLHINSLELGDSAVYFCASSRLSGVWGARTEAFFGQGTRLTVV.

This clonotype was detected a few times. This sequence joins TRBV7-9 and TRBJ2-2, with D unclear. V was shortened by 2 bases and J by 7 bases, with 5 bases between the two germline ends. Per germline, CDR1 SEHNR and CDR2 FQNEAQ (reference sequence). The CDR3 totals 12 residues. CDR3 in amino acids: CASSLKHGELFF. In nucleotides, the CDR3 is TGTGCCAGCAGCTTAAAGCACGGGGAGCTGTTTTTT.

This chain joins TRBV10-3 and TRBJ1-2; D gene ambiguous. V was trimmed by 10 bases and J by 3 bases, leaving 12 bases between them. The CDR3 is made up of 12 amino acids. Germline CDR1 ENHRY, CDR2 SYGVKD. CDR3 in amino acids: CATHQGDYGYTF. CDR3 nucleotides: TGTGCCACGCATCAAGGTGACTATGGCTACACCTTC.

The table lists this clonotype with many counts. The chain recombines TRBV2 with TRBJ2-7; D uncertain. Germline V gives CDR1 SNHLY, CDR2 FYNNEI. V was cut by 6 bases and J by 3 bases, with 15 bases left in between. The CDR3 totals 14 residues. DNA for the CDR3: TGTGCCAGCAGCGATACCACGGGTTTCTACGAGCAGTACTTC. The encoded protein is CASSDTTGFYEQYF.

The genes are TRBV7-2 and TRBJ2-1; perhaps TRBD2 as D (5 bases). The J call is in doubt because the DNA end fits TRBJ2-5 better. The germline gives CDR1 SGHTA, CDR2 FQGNSA. The CDR3 is 16 amino acids. Here the CDR3 DNA reads TGTGCCAGCACCCTAAGAGTGGCGGGTACACAAGAGACCCAGTACTTC. It encodes CASTLRVAGTQETQYF.

Worth noting for this clonotype: A much larger clone differs by one base, so this may be a read error. The chain has TRBV28 and TRBJ2-5, with D perhaps assigned TRBD1 or TRBD2 (6 bases each). Trimming left V 9 bases short and J 5 bases short, with 16 bases between. The CDR3 length is 13 residues. Germline loops: CDR1 MDHEN, CDR2 SYDVKM. DNA for the CDR3: TGTGCCAGAAGAGACGGGGGCTATGAGACCCAGTACTTC. Its translation: CARRDGGYETQYF.

The CDR3 nucleotides read TGTGCCAGCAGTCGGGGCCCGACAGACGAGCAGTACTTC. Translated, it gives CASSRGPTDEQYF. The chain recombines TRBV27 with TRBJ2-7, with D possibly being TRBD1 or TRBD2 (5 bases each). Per the germline V gene, CDR1 is MNHEY and CDR2 is SMNVEV (reference sequence). CDR3 length: 13 residues. The V end was cut by 5 bases, the J end by 5 bases, with 13 bases between.

This sequence joins TRBV7-9 and TRBJ2-2; D gene unclear. CDR3 size: 14 residues. V shed 3 bases and J shed 3 bases, with 8 bases lying between them. Germline CDR1 SEHNR, CDR2 FQNEAQ (reference sequence). The CDR3 region is CASSFGWDTGELFF. CDR3 coding DNA: TGTGCCAGCAGCTTCGGCTGGGACACCGGGGAGCTGTTTTTT. The full variable domain, completed using reference TRBV7-9 and TRBJ2-2, is DTGVSQNPRHKITKRGQNVTFRCDPISEHNRLYWYRQTLGQGPEFLTYFQNEAQLEKSRLLSDRFSAERPKGSFSTLEIQRTEQGDSAMYLCASSFGWDTGELFFGEGSRLTVL.

This clonotype was seen many times. The J gene is TRBJ2-2, the V gene TRBV7-9; 8 bases agree with TRBD1. V lost 4 bases to trimming and J lost 1 base; unmatched junction nucleotides: 14. The CDR3 has 19 amino acids. From germline, CDR1 is SEHNR and CDR2 FQNEAQ (reference sequence). This CDR3 is CASSWEHGTGRLNTGELFF. The DNA for the CDR3 is TGTGCCAGCAGCTGGGAACACGGGACAGGCCGCCTGAACACCGGGGAGCTGTTTTTT.

The V and J genes are TRBV19 and TRBJ1-2; D unresolved. This CDR3 has 13 amino acids. With 6 bases removed from V and 4 bases from J, the gap between germline ends came to 12 bases. Germline V gene lookup returns CDR1 LNHDA and CDR2 SQIVND (reference sequence). CDR3 bases: TGTGCCAGTAGCTCCGGGAGTTTCTATGGCTACACCTTC. It translates to CASSSGSFYGYTF.

The V call is TRBV18, the J call TRBJ2-2, with a tentative D call TRBD1 (6 bases). The length of the CDR3 is 18 residues. V was trimmed by 6 bases and J by 4 bases, leaving 24 bases between them. The V gene's germline CDR1 is KGHSH and CDR2 LQKENI. The CDR3 region is CASSTTHSTGLGTGELFF. DNA of the CDR3: TGTGCCAGCTCCACCACCCACTCGACAGGTTTGGGCACCGGGGAGCTGTTTTTT.

The CDR3 DNA sequence: TGTGCCAGCAGCTTAGCCCAACAGCTCCTTTATGAAAAACTGTTTTTT. Translating gives CASSLAQQLLYEKLFF. The genes are TRBV7-9 and TRBJ1-4; no definite D call. Germline CDR1 and CDR2: SEHNR and FQNEAQ (reference sequence). The V end lost 0 bases, the J end lost 6 bases, and 14 bases lay between the germline ends. CDR3 size: 16 residues. Combining the CDR3 with reference TRBV7-9 and TRBJ1-4 gives the whole variable domain DTGVSQNPRHKITKRGQNVTFRCDPISEHNRLYWYRQTLGQGPEFLTYFQNEAQLEKSRLLSDRFSAERPKGSFSTLEIQRTEQGDSAMYLCASSLAQQLLYEKLFFGSGTQLSVL.

Ten or more counts support this clonotype. V is TRBV18 and J is TRBJ1-5; D is uncertain. V lost 6 bases, J lost 2 bases, and 11 bases lay in between. Germline-derived CDR1 and CDR2 are KGHSH and LQKENI. This CDR3 has 14 amino acids. The CDR3 here is CASSYSVRNQPQHF. The CDR3 DNA is TGTGCCAGCTCCTACAGCGTGCGCAATCAGCCCCAGCATTTT.